This T cell receptor (beta chain) stems from a study of blood T cell repertoires in COVID-19 (dated by TCRdb to about 2020). Background for the entire study: The collaborator samples originated in the United States, Italy and Spain and spanned the acute and convalescent phases of COVID-19. The repertoires were released in a freely available public database intended as a resource for research on the immune response to SARS-CoV-2. Where available, HLA class I and class II types were obtained from metadata supplied by the sample provider rather than from assay-based typing. The prospective study material was composed of cDNA or gDNA derived from T cells, B-cell-depleted T cells, or PBMCs. The samples were drawn from two sources: the first 160 participants of the ongoing ImmuneRACE study, and 1,200 or so subjects contributed by 6 global collaborators. A de-identified subject ID, COVID-19 status, age in years and sex were almost always included in the sample metadata. Deeply sampled blood TCRbeta repertoires from subjects exposed to, actively infected with, or recovered from COVID-19 were included in the dataset.

A remark on this clone: Its antigen is still unknown. No base qualities exist here, and no much larger clone lies one base off it.

The full study reports these points: The amount of clinical and demographic metadata varied by source and participant and was provided uncurated.

In the germline V gene, CDR1 corresponds to SQVTM and CDR2 to ANQGSEA. Counted from cysteine to phenylalanine, this CDR3 has 11 amino acids. CDR3 DNA is the only sequence kept; it has 33 bases, read in frame from the first base. Trimming removed 3 bases from V and 7 bases from J, leaving 7 bases between the germline ends. Participants in the prospective study were enrolled through a virtual design, were aged roughly 18 to 100 years, and lived in approximately 25 United States geographic areas. Cohort assignment in the prospective study relied on participant-reported clinical history from a screening survey and a study questionnaire. Recovered participants in ImmuneRACE Cohort 3 were defined as having two consecutive negative NP/OP PCR tests, clearance from a healthcare professional, or resolution of symptoms. In the prospective study, mobile phlebotomists collected whole blood, serum and a nasopharyngeal or oropharyngeal swab from each participant. Prospective study participants could optionally give additional blood draws and questionnaires over a roughly 2-month period. Before DNA extraction, prospective study blood samples were shipped either frozen or at room temperature.

The immunoSEQ Assay, a bias-controlled multiplex PCR, was used to amplify TCRbeta CDR3 regions from genomic DNA. The paper's processing steps were these. The number of nucleated cells in each sample was estimated from the amplification of reference gene primers within the assay. To quantify the absolute abundance of each unique TCRbeta CDR3 rearrangement, sequence reads were collapsed and filtered. For each sample, productive Simpson clonality was calculated as the square root of Simpson's diversity index over productive rearrangements. This immuneACCESS table, as held by TCRdb, lists in-frame sequences with V and J called but not all clones. Of the missing ones, under half trace to an unresolved V gene in checked studies; the others have no known cause. The DNA was the basis for D and trimming; V, J and clone size are from that table. This sample comprises 110,000 to 150,000 clones, around four fifths of them detected only once. The ten largest clones capture roughly 6.2% of the sample.

This TCR was recovered from a woman between 40 and 50 years old who had recovered from COVID-19. Sample: PBMCs or T cells enriched from blood (not recorded which). Recombination linked TRBV29-1 to TRBJ2-1, with the D segment identity uncertain. In nucleotides, the sequence is TGCAGCGTTGACGAGGCAAATGAGCAGTTCTTC. It codes for CSVDEANEQFF.